This T cell receptor (beta chain) was observed in a study of cytomegalovirus exposure and HLA in healthy donors. The study ran its PCR with 60 Vbeta and 13 Jbeta primers. The assay was immunoSEQ multiplex PCR, and TCRdb's table has in-frame clones only and misses some. The sample records over 150,000 clones, just under 80% being singletons. The count of this clone is one. V was cut by 1 base and J by 4 bases, with 17 bases left in between. The CDR3 has 16 amino acids. Germline V CDR1 and CDR2: SGDLS, YYNGEE. This TCR was recovered from a woman aged 50 to 65 in good health and CMV-seropositive. Specimen: PBMCs. V usage is TRBV9 and J usage is TRBJ1-2, with D maybe TRBD1 (5 bases). The CDR3 DNA follows: TGTGCCAGCAGCGTAACCGAGGGAGGGGCCTTCTATGGCTACACCTTC. Its translation is CASSVTEGGAFYGYTF.